This is a list of T cell receptor beta chains from one sample in a study of shared clonotypes between healthy human individuals. This table comes from immunoSEQ multiplex PCR, and its TCRdb copy is limited to in-frame clones, with some not included. This table holds roughly 2 million clones, over 85% found once. Sample: naive CD8+ T cells sorted from blood. All receptors derive from a man aged 18 to 35 in good health. Both conserved end residues are part of each CDR3. The D gene is left open where the match is weak. Not all rows give a size; the values are once, few, many and, for expanded clones, a class.

>14|TRBJ2-7|TRBV27|TRBD1|-
CATYSGTGLYEQYF
TGTGCCACCTACTCCGGGACAGGTCTATACGAGCAGTACTTC
>16|TRBJ2-7|TRBV5-1|TRBD2|once
CASSPGTSGGSYEQYF
TGCGCCAGCAGCCCAGGAACTAGCGGGGGCTCCTACGAGCAGTACTTC
>13|TRBJ2-3|TRBV10-1|-|-
CATCPVGTDTQYF
TGCGCCACCTGTCCGGTGGGCACAGATACGCAGTATTTT
>15|TRBJ1-2|TRBV7-2|TRBD1|-
CASSLVQGDSEGYTF
TGTGCCAGCAGCTTAGTACAGGGGGATTCGGAAGGCTACACCTTC
>13|TRBJ1-1|TRBV28|-|few
CASSSGGAFSAFF
TGTGCCAGCAGTTCCGGGGGCGCGTTCTCGGCTTTCTTT
>15|TRBJ2-5|TRBV6-1|-|once
CASSEAERYQETQYF
TGTGCCAGCAGTGAAGCGGAGAGGTACCAAGAGACCCAGTACTTC
>15|TRBJ1-1|TRBV6-4|-|-
CASSIRVKGSTEAFF
TGTGCCAGCAGTATCAGGGTGAAGGGGAGCACTGAAGCTTTCTTT
>18|TRBJ2-1|TRBV27|TRBD2|once
CASSFHPTSGSSYNEQFF
TGTGCCAGCAGTTTTCACCCAACTAGCGGGAGCTCCTACAATGAGCAGTTCTTC
>14|TRBJ1-2|TRBV6-6|TRBD1|-
CASSYWTGADGYTF
TGTGCCAGCAGTTACTGGACAGGGGCTGATGGCTACACCTTC
>14|TRBJ2-7|TRBV5-6|-|-
CASSFTRGRYEQYF
TGTGCCAGCAGCTTTACGCGGGGCCGGTACGAGCAGTACTTC
>13|TRBJ2-7|TRBV6-1|TRBD2|-
CASRTSGGDEQYF
TGTGCCAGCAGGACTAGCGGGGGGGACGAGCAGTACTTC
>13|TRBJ2-1|TRBV5-5|-|-
CASSLLAQPGEFF
TGTGCCAGCAGCTTACTAGCCCAGCCTGGAGAGTTCTTC
>16|TRBJ2-3|TRBV10-3|TRBD2|-
CAISELAGGITDTQYF
TGTGCCATCAGTGAGTTAGCGGGGGGTATCACAGATACGCAGTATTTT
>11|TRBJ2-7|TRBV28|-|-
CASSLMGRQYF
TGTGCCAGCAGTTTAATGGGCCGGCAGTACTTC
>14|TRBJ1-2|TRBV7-2|-|-
CASSLSRANYGYTF
TGTGCCAGCAGCTTATCACGGGCTAACTATGGCTACACCTTC
>16|TRBJ1-4|TRBV15|-|-
CATSRDRGATNEKLFF
TGTGCCACCAGCAGAGACAGAGGGGCAACTAATGAAAAACTGTTTTTT
>16|TRBJ1-3|TRBV2|TRBD1|-
CASSTGTGFSGNTIYF
TGTGCCAGCAGTACCGGGACAGGGTTCTCTGGAAACACCATATATTTT
>15|TRBJ1-1|TRBV2|TRBD1|-
CASSEPDRGRIEAFF
TGTGCCAGCAGTGAACCCGACAGGGGGCGGATTGAAGCTTTCTTT
>14|TRBJ2-5|TRBV4-1|-|-
CASSQGTPQETQYF
TGCGCCAGCAGCCAAGGGACCCCTCAAGAGACCCAGTACTTC
>9|TRBJ2-7|TRBV6-5|-|once
CASPREQYF
TGTGCCAGCCCTAGGGAGCAGTACTTC
>12|TRBJ1-4|TRBV18|-|-
CASSPDEEKLFF
TGTGCCAGCTCCCCGGATGAGGAAAAACTGTTTTTT
>15|TRBJ2-3|TRBV4-1|-|-
CASSFGGTPTDTQYF
TGCGCCAGCAGCTTCGGCGGGACCCCCACAGATACGCAGTATTTT
>14|TRBJ2-1|TRBV4-1|-|-
CASSLEGSFDEQFF
TGCGCCAGCAGCCTTGAGGGGTCCTTCGATGAGCAGTTCTTC
>15|TRBJ1-2|TRBV6-1|-|-
CASRRQEPLNYGYTF
TGTGCCAGCAGACGACAGGAGCCACTTAACTATGGCTACACCTTC
>13|TRBJ2-7|TRBV6-1|TRBD1|-
CASRLTGEYEQYF
TGTGCCAGCAGACTGACAGGGGAATACGAGCAGTACTTC
>17|TRBJ2-1|TRBV7-6|TRBD1|-
CASSRAKPGQKDNEQFF
TGTGCCAGCAGCAGGGCCAAGCCGGGACAGAAGGACAATGAGCAGTTCTTC
>12|TRBJ2-7|TRBV2|-|-
CASSEFLGEQYF
TGTGCCAGCAGTGAGTTCCTTGGAGAGCAGTACTTC
>10|TRBJ2-3|TRBV7-9|-|once
CAPGADTQYF
TGTGCCCCAGGGGCAGATACGCAGTATTTT
>15|TRBJ2-7|TRBV6-1|-|-
CASSPTSVQPYEQYF
TGTGCCAGCAGCCCCACCTCGGTCCAACCCTACGAGCAGTACTTC
>12|TRBJ2-2|TRBV19|-|-
CASSTFTGELFF
TGTGCCAGTAGTACCTTCACCGGGGAGCTGTTTTTT
>11|TRBJ2-1|TRBV7-9|-|-
CASSFVNEQFF
TGTGCCAGCAGCTTCGTGAATGAGCAGTTCTTC
>14|TRBJ2-1|TRBV7-6|TRBD2|-
CASSSLAGVWEQFF
TGTGCCAGCAGCTCCCTAGCGGGAGTCTGGGAGCAGTTCTTC
>15|TRBJ1-1|TRBV4-1|-|once
CASSPTDTLNTEAFF
TGCGCCAGCAGCCCGACGGACACGTTGAACACTGAAGCTTTCTTT
>15|TRBJ2-7|TRBV11-2|-|-
CASSFGKGEIYEQYF
TGTGCCAGCAGCTTTGGGAAGGGAGAGATCTACGAGCAGTACTTC
>12|TRBJ2-1|TRBV30|TRBD1|once
CAWGATGDEQFF
TGTGCCTGGGGGGCGACAGGGGATGAGCAGTTCTTC
>13|TRBJ1-2|TRBV7-2|-|-
CASSLDPDYGYTF
TGTGCCAGCAGCTTAGATCCAGACTATGGCTACACCTTC
>13|TRBJ2-7|TRBV6-5|-|once
CASSQGHPYEQYF
TGTGCCAGCAGTCAGGGTCACCCCTACGAGCAGTACTTC
>18|TRBJ2-2|TRBV7-6|TRBD2|-
CASSLASTGLDYTGELFF
TGTGCCAGCAGCTTGGCCAGTACAGGACTAGACTACACCGGGGAGCTGTTTTTT
>15|TRBJ2-7|TRBV13|TRBD1|-
CASSLAGQGSYEQYF
TGTGCCAGCAGCTTGGCGGGACAGGGCTCCTACGAGCAGTACTTC
>15|TRBJ1-4|TRBV5-6|TRBD1|-
CASSLAGQGNEKLFF
TGTGCCAGCAGCTTGGCTGGACAGGGTAATGAAAAACTGTTTTTT
>12|TRBJ2-2|TRBV2|-|once
CASNGDTGELFF
TGTGCCAGCAATGGTGACACCGGGGAGCTGTTTTTT
>13|TRBJ2-7|TRBV7-2|-|-
CASSFRERYEQYF
TGTGCCAGCAGCTTCCGGGAGAGGTACGAGCAGTACTTC
>17|TRBJ2-3|TRBV7-9|-|-
CASSLGALGPSTDTQYF
TGTGCCAGCAGCTTAGGGGCACTAGGACCTAGCACAGATACGCAGTATTTT
>15|TRBJ2-1|TRBV5-4|-|-
CASRPLDSSYNEQFF
TGTGCCAGCAGACCCCTGGACTCCTCCTACAATGAGCAGTTCTTC
>15|TRBJ2-1|TRBV27|TRBD1|-
CASSIDRVAYNEQFF
TGTGCCAGCAGTATCGACAGGGTTGCCTACAATGAGCAGTTCTTC
>16|TRBJ1-1|TRBV4-3|-|-
CASSQAAHVENTEAFF
TGCGCCAGCAGCCAAGCTGCCCATGTGGAGAACACTGAAGCTTTCTTT
>13|TRBJ2-1|TRBV25-1|TRBD2|-
CASKSGVGNEQFF
TGTGCCAGCAAGAGCGGGGTGGGGAATGAGCAGTTCTTC
>17|TRBJ1-2|TRBV6-1|-|-
CASSEALQWTVNYGYTF
TGTGCCAGCAGTGAAGCGCTTCAGTGGACAGTGAACTATGGCTACACCTTC
>15|TRBJ1-3|TRBV7-9|-|once
CASSLVGDSGNTIYF
TGTGCCAGCAGCTTAGTTGGAGACTCTGGAAACACCATATATTTT
>13|TRBJ1-2|TRBV9|-|-
CASSVESGSGYTF
TGTGCCAGCAGCGTAGAATCGGGAAGCGGCTACACCTTC
>16|TRBJ2-2|TRBV6-5|-|-
CASSYSWGDNTGELFF
TGTGCCAGCAGTTACTCGTGGGGCGATAACACCGGGGAGCTGTTTTTT
>15|TRBJ2-3|TRBV27|TRBD1|-
CASSPDRNWADTQYF
TGTGCCAGCAGTCCGGACAGGAATTGGGCAGATACGCAGTATTTT
>16|TRBJ1-1|TRBV12-2|-|-
CASRLRGQSGNTEAFF
TGTGCAAGTCGCTTACGTGGACAGTCGGGGAACACTGAAGCTTTCTTT
>13|TRBJ2-7|TRBV4-1|-|-
CASSQDLSGEQYF
TGCGCCAGCAGCCAAGATCTATCGGGCGAGCAGTACTTC
>12|TRBJ1-1|TRBV7-2|-|-
CASSWPGTEAFF
TGTGCCAGCAGCTGGCCGGGCACTGAAGCTTTCTTT